This TCR beta chain was identified during a study of T cell responses to AZD1222 COVID-19 vaccine. General observations from the study: Researchers report vaccine-associated CD4 TCRs spanning spike, with dominance at 160-218 and 743-854. Females outnumbered males among donors, who were mostly white British; clonal diversity was possibly underestimated.

Germline loops: CDR1 MNHEY, CDR2 SVGAGI. Trimming stripped 7 bases from V and 5 bases from J, with 20 bases between. This CDR3 has 15 residues. TCRdb's copy holds only in-frame clones and misses some; the assay was immunoSEQ multiplex PCR. The repertoire has over 110,000 clones, roughly 90% of them found once; the top ten carry approximately 6%. To note about this clone: Its antigen is not identified.

The sequenced sample was peripheral blood, obtained on day 0 of AZD1222 vaccination. The chain combines TRBV6-5 with TRBJ2-5, with D maybe TRBD2 (6 bases). This TCR was recovered from an adult in good health. The CDR3: CASTRRPGLAETQYF. CDR3 nucleotides: TGTGCCAGCACCCGAAGACCGGGACTGGCGGAGACCCAGTACTTC.